This T cell receptor (beta chain) was recorded in a study of blood T cell repertoires in COVID-19. Study background: Italy, Spain and the United States were the sources of the convalescent and acute COVID-19 samples.

As regards this clone: Additional DNA sequences in this sample encode the identical CDR3.

V shed 2 bases and J 2 bases; nucleotides not matched to a gene: 1. Germline V gene sequence: CDR1 SGHRS, CDR2 YFSETQ. The CDR3 runs to 14 residues. Only in-frame clones appear in the TCRdb table, and some are missing; sequencing was by immunoSEQ multiplex PCR. The repertoire holds around 110,000 clones, with about nine tenths as singletons. This sequence was found in a human donor with active COVID-19. The donor label of this sample is uncertain. This sequence joins TRBV5-1 and TRBJ2-3; 8 bases agree with TRBD2. Input material: peripheral blood. The CDR3 spells CASSLAGATDTQYF. CDR3 DNA: TGCGCCAGCAGCTTAGCGGGAGCCACAGATACGCAGTATTTT.